This T cell receptor (beta chain) was recovered during a study of shared clonotypes between healthy human individuals. Study context: For every donor, three CD4 naive, three CD4 memory, two CD8 naive and one CD8 memory plates were used.

This CDR3 region has 15 residues. From germline, CDR1 is SNHLY and CDR2 FYNNEI. The V gene lost 5 bases and the J gene lost 0 bases, with 14 bases spanning the gap. The donor population consisted of healthy HIV-negative adults with no recent acute infections or vaccinations. Across several immunoSEQ plates, the genomic DNA of each subset was split evenly. Sorted-subset replicate PCR reactions were performed with around 210 ng DNA, corresponding to 25,000 to 35,000 T cell genomes. TCRdb keeps only in-frame clones here, not all; method: immunoSEQ multiplex PCR. The sample yields some 1 million clones, roughly 80% seen once.

The rearrangement links TRBV2 to TRBJ2-7; D is unresolved. The sample was memory CD4+ T cells sorted from blood. Subset indicated: CD45RA-negative fraction. The sequence came from a man aged 18 to 35 in good health. CDR3: CASSPRTLSSYEQYF. For the CDR3, the DNA is TGTGCCAGCAGTCCGAGGACCCTTAGCTCCTACGAGCAGTACTTC.